This T cell receptor beta chain comes out of a study of cytomegalovirus exposure and HLA in healthy donors. 13 Jbeta primers and 60 Vbeta primers were used for the PCR. Produced via immunoSEQ multiplex PCR; TCRdb's table is partial and in-frame only. Recorded for this sample: under 200,000 clones. Concerning this clone itself: Its antigen is as yet unknown.

The study, taken as a whole, reports: CMV antigen specificity of a few CMV-associated chains was confirmed in vitro.

V was cut by 1 base and J by 0 bases, with 10 bases left in between. Germline lookup yields CDR1 PRHDT and CDR2 FYEKMQ (reference sequence). This CDR3 is 16 amino acids long. This TCR was sampled from a man younger than 40 in good health and CMV-seronegative. Sequenced sample: PBMCs. The rearrangement links TRBV13 to TRBJ2-1, with D possibly TRBD2 on 6 matching bases. The CDR3 region is CASSLVRESSYNEQFF. In DNA form, the CDR3 reads TGTGCCAGCAGCTTAGTTCGGGAGTCCTCCTACAATGAGCAGTTCTTC.